Sequencing of this TCR beta chain was carried out in a study of identical twins. Study-wide points: Models, which agreed with sharing between unrelated individuals, nonetheless underestimated the out-of-frame TCR alpha sharing seen in monozygotic twins.

This clonotype has only a few counts. Its antigen remains unknown. Among all donors, each was a healthy Caucasian. Germline CDR1 reads SQVTM; CDR2 reads ANQGSEA. This CDR3 has 12 residues. With 8 bases removed from V and 4 bases from J, the gap between germline ends came to 14 bases. A universal primer site was incorporated via template switching, and the cDNA contained unique molecular identifiers. TCRdb ran MiXCR on the 5' RACE reads and lists one entry per CDR3 protein. The table records roughly 750,000 distinct CDR3 sequences, 21% of them present only once. This sample also belongs to another study, concerning T cells expressing NK-cell markers. Turning to that study: Several experiments confined sorting to alpha-beta TCR T cells with an anti-gamma-delta TCR antibody.

The chain joins TRBV29-1 to TRBJ2-5, with D uncertain. The TCR comes from a woman younger than 30 in good health. The specimen sequenced was PBMCs. The CDR3 nucleotides are TGCAGCCTCCGGACGACTGGAGAGACCCAGTACTTC. It translates to CSLRTTGETQYF.